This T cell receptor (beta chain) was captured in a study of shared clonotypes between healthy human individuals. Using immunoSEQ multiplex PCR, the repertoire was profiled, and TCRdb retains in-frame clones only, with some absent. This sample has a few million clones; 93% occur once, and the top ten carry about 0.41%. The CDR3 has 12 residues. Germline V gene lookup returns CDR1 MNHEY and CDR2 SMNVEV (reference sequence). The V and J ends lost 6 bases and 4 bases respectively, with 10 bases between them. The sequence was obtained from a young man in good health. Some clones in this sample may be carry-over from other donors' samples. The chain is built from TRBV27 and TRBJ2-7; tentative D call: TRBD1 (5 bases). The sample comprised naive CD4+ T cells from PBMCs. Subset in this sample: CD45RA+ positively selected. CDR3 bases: TGTGCCAGCAGCTCGACAGAGTACGAGCAGTACTTC. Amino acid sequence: CASSSTEYEQYF.